The entry below gives a single T cell receptor beta chain sequence along with its context. Germline values: CDR1 SNHLY, CDR2 FYNNEI. Germline trimming cut 4 bases from V and 2 bases from J; bases unmatched to any gene: 9. There are 17 residues in the CDR3. This specimen belongs to a study of blood T cell repertoires in COVID-19. Sequencing used immunoSEQ multiplex PCR; TCRdb keeps in-frame clones, though not all of them. In the table there are some 250,000 clones, 80% to 85% of which are singletons. The chain links TRBV2 to TRBJ2-3, with TRBD2 identical over 10 bases. This receptor was taken from a man in his fifties with active or convalescent COVID-19. The sample comprised peripheral blood. The CDR3 loop reads CASSVGRSGGATDTQYF. The CDR3 DNA reads as TGTGCCAGCAGTGTAGGGCGGAGCGGGGGGGCCACAGATACGCAGTATTTT.